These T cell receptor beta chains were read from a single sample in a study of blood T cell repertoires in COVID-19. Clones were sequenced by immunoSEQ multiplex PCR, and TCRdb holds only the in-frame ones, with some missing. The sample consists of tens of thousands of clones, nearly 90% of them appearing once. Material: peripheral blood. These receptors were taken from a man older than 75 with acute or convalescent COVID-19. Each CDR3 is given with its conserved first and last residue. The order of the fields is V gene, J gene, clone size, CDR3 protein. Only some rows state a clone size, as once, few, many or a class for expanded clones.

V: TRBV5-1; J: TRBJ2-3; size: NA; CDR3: CASSPTSSPDTQYF
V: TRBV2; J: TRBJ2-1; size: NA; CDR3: CASSADRGRRNEQFF
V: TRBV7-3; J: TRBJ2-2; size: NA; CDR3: CASSLTPGLLTGELFF
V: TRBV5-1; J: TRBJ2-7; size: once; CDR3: CASSSIGTGTYEQYF
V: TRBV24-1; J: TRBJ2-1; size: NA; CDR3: CATSDFRGQGLYNEQFF
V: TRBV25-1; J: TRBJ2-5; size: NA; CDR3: CASSESGGAETQYF
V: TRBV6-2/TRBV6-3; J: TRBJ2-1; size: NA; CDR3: CASTPLGVGYNEQFF
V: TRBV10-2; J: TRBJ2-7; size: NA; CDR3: CASTPGGATSYEQYF
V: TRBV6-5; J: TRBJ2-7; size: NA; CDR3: CASSYSGSRTYEQYF
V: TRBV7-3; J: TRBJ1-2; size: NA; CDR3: CATGAGAPSYGYTF
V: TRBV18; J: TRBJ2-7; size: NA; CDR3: CASSLGTSGSSNEQYF
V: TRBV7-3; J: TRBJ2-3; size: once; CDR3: CASSLGGYTDTQYF
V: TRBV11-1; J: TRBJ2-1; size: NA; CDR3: CASSPSGRLWDEQFF
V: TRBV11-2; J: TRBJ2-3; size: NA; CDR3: CASSPLALGTDTQYF
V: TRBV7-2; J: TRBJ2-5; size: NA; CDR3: CASSLTSGKETQYF
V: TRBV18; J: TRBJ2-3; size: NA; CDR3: CASSPRGGKLPTDTQYF
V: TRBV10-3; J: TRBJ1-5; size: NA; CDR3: CAISEPGQGAGQPQHF
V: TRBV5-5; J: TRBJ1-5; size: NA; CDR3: CASSLDWEVQPQHF
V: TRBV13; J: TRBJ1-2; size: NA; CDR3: CASSPRGGNGYTF
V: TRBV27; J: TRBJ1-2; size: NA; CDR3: CASAQGAGYGYTF
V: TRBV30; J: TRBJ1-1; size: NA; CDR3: CAWRQGWTEAFF
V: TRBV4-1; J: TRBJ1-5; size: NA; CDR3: CASSQDNSGSNQPQHF
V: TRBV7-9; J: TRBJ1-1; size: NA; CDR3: CASSVQGAMTEAFF
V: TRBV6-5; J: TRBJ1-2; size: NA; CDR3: CASWGGDGYTF
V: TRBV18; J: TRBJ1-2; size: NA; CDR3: CASSLLERGTGRNGYTF
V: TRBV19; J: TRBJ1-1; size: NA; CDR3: CASSIGAVRSGTEAFF
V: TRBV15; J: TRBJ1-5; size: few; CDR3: CATSRAGNRGNQPQHF
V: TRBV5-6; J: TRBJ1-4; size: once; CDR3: CASSSGGFVREKLFF
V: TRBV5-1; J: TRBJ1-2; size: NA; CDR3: CASYTGNYGYTF
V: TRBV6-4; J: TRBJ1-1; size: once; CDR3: CASSEWTGHTEAFF
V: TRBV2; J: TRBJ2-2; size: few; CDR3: CASSLTGLRNTGELFF
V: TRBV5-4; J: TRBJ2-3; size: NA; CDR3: CASSPGGGWENTQYF
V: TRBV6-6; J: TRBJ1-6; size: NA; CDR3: CASSRAGTSSYNSPLHF
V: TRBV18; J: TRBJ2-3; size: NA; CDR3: CASSPPTGQSTDTQYF
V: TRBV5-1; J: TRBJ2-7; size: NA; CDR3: CASSLDLTSGSNEQYF
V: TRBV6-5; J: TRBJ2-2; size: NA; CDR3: CASSPPMGGGELFF
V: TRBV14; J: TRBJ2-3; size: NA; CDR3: CASSSRTGGGDTQYF
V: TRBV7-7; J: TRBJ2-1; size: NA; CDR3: CASSRTSGRGNEQFF
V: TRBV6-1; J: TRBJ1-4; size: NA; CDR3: CASSEAGRGIIIDEKLFF
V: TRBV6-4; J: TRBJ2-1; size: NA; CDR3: CASSDSGGAGTNEQFF